This T cell receptor (beta chain) was identified during a study of T cells in Graves' hyperthyroidism and ophthalmopathy. Overall study context: Any treatment followed the collection of peripheral blood at initial diagnosis. The study's findings and limits: Most expanded thyroid clonotypes above 0.001 also appeared in blood.

In its sample, this clonotype was seen many times. Its specificity is not known. Using RNA transcripts as the source, TCR beta CDR3 regions were amplified. HTBI primers drove first-round RT-PCR of the TCR CDR3. Each CDR3 protein is one row after TCRdb ran MiXCR on the multiplex PCR reads. The sample contains nearly 600,000 distinct CDR3 sequences, around 13% of which appear only once. Blood was obtained at the first hyperthyroidism diagnosis, which preceded any ophthalmopathy symptoms. The specimen was blood. This sequence was found in a woman between 25 and 40 years old with Graves' hyperthyroidism that later progressed to Graves' ophthalmopathy.

CDR3 residues: CASTSVNEQFF. For the CDR3, the DNA is TGTGCCAGCACCTCCGTAAATGAGCAGTTCTTC. The rearrangement joins TRBV28 to TRBJ2-1; no reliable D call. The CDR3 extends over 11 amino acids. V was clipped by 7 bases and J by 7 bases, with 8 bases between them. In germline, CDR1 is MDHEN, CDR2 SYDVKM.